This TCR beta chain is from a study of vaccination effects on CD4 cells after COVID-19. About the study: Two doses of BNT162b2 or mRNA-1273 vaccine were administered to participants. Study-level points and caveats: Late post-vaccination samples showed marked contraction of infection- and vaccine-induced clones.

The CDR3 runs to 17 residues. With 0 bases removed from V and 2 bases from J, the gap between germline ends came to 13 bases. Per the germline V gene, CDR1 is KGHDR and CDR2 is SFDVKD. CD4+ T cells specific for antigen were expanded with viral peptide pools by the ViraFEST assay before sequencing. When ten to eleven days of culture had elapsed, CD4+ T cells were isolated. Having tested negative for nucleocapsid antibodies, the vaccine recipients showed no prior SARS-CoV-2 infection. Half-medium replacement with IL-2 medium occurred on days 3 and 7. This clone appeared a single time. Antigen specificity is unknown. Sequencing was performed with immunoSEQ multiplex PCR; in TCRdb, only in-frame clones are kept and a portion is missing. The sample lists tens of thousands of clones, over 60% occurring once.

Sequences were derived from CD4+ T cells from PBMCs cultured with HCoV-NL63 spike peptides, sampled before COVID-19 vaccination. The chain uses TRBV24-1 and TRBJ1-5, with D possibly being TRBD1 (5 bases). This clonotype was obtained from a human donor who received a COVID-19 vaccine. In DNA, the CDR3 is TGTGCCACCAGTGATTTGAGTAGCAGGGATGGCAATCAGCCCCAGCATTTT. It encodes CATSDLSSRDGNQPQHF.